These 26 T cell receptor beta chains share one sample of origin, sequenced in a study of T cell responses to AZD1222 COVID-19 vaccine. The assay was immunoSEQ multiplex PCR, and TCRdb's table has in-frame clones only and misses some. The data contain roughly 80,000 clones, about nine tenths of them singletons. The sequencing used peripheral blood, collected 28 days after the second AZD1222 dose. The receptors shown here come from an adult who received the AZD1222 COVID-19 vaccine.

The chain joins TRBV18 to TRBJ1-6; D is undetermined. The V end lost 2 bases, the J end lost 8 bases, and 13 bases lay between the germline ends. CDR1 is KGHSH and CDR2 is LQKENI in the germline V gene. The CDR3 length is 15 residues. DNA of the CDR3: TGTGCCAGCTCACCAGGGATGGATAGGGATTCACCCCTCCACTTT. Residues: CASSPGMDRDSPLHF. Full variable domain (outside the CDR3, taken from reference TRBV18 and TRBJ1-6): NAGVMQNPRHLVRRRGQEARLRCSPMKGHSHVYWYRQLPEEGLKFMVYLQKENIIDESGMPKERFSAEFPKEGPSILRIQQVVRGDSAAYFCASSPGMDRDSPLHFGNGTRLTVT.

This clone was picked up one time. This chain uses TRBV13 with TRBJ2-5; no definite D call. The CDR3 has 13 residues. Trimming shortened V by 0 bases and J by 5 bases, and 7 bases separated the two germline ends. CDR1 is PRHDT, CDR2 FYEKMQ, per germline (reference sequence). In DNA form, the CDR3 reads TGTGCCAGCAGCTTAGGGGGGTGGGAGACCCAGTACTTC. Protein sequence: CASSLGGWETQYF.

This sequence joins TRBV23-1 and TRBJ2-7; no reliable D call. TRBV23-1 is designated an ORF whose function remains uncertain. V was shortened by 6 bases and J by 5 bases, with 20 bases between the two germline ends. This CDR3 contains 15 residues. The CDR3 reads CASRLPKDGANEQYF. In DNA form, the CDR3 reads TGCGCCAGCAGACTACCAAAGGACGGCGCGAACGAGCAGTACTTC.

V and J are TRBV19 and TRBJ1-5; D is perhaps TRBD1 (6 bases). V dropped 6 bases and J dropped 7 bases, with 13 bases sitting between them. This CDR3 has 13 amino acids. Germline CDR1 reads LNHDA; CDR2 reads SQIVND (reference sequence). CDR3 bases: TGTGCCAGTAGAGGGGGGCAATCCCAGCCCCAGCATTTT. Its protein is CASRGGQSQPQHF.

This clone was counted between two and nine times. V is TRBV10-3 and J is TRBJ2-1; perhaps TRBD2 as D (7 bases). The CDR3 has 15 amino acids. Germline CDR1 ENHRY, CDR2 SYGVKD. Trimming stripped 2 bases from V and 9 bases from J, with 17 bases between. The CDR3, as DNA: TGTGCCATCAGTGAGAGGGGGGAGGGAGAGAGTGAGCAGTTCTTC. Translated: CAISERGEGESEQFF.

The rearrangement uses TRBV9 and TRBJ1-5; weak D call: TRBD1 (6 bases). In germline, CDR1 is SGDLS, CDR2 YYNGEE. With 1 base removed from V and 7 bases from J, the gap between germline ends came to 9 bases. The length of the CDR3 is 13 residues. The CDR3 DNA follows: TGTGCCAGCAGCGTAACAGGGAACCAGCCCCAGCATTTT. Its translation is CASSVTGNQPQHF.

This sequence joins TRBV11-2 and TRBJ2-7; 9 bases fit TRBD1. Germline CDR1 SGHAT, CDR2 FQNNGV. V lost 6 bases to trimming and J lost 0 bases; unmatched junction nucleotides: 9. This CDR3 is built from 16 residues. CDR3 in amino acids: CASSTTGTGISYEQYF. For the CDR3, the DNA is TGTGCCAGCAGTACGACCGGGACAGGGATCTCCTACGAGCAGTACTTC. The full variable domain, with the rest looked up from reference TRBV11-2 and TRBJ2-7, is EAGVAQSPRYKIIEKRQSVAFWCNPISGHATLYWYQQILGQGPKLLIQFQNNGVVDDSQLPKDRFSAERLKGVDSTLKIQPAKLEDSAVYLCASSTTGTGISYEQYFGPGTRLTVT.

V and J are TRBV19 and TRBJ1-4, with D unresolved. Germline-derived CDR1 and CDR2 are LNHDA and SQIVND (reference sequence). The length of the CDR3 is 15 residues. With 1 base removed from V and 7 bases from J, the gap between germline ends came to 13 bases. DNA for the CDR3: TGTGCCAGTAGTATAGTTCCGGGTCGCGGTGAAAAACTGTTTTTT. Protein product: CASSIVPGRGEKLFF. Looking up the rest from reference TRBV19 and TRBJ1-4 gives the full variable domain: DGGITQSPKYLFRKEGQNVTLSCEQNLNHDAMYWYRQDPGQGLRLIYYSQIVNDFQKGDIAEGYSVSREKKESFPLTVTSAQKNPTAFYLCASSIVPGRGEKLFFGSGTQLSVL.

J is TRBJ1-5 and V is TRBV5-1, with D unresolved. The V end lost 0 bases, the J end lost 9 bases, and 7 bases lay between the germline ends. Germline V gene sequence: CDR1 SGHRS, CDR2 YFSETQ. The CDR3 runs 12 residues. In nucleotides, the CDR3 is TGCGCCAGCAGCTTGGATTCAGGGCCCCAGCATTTT. Amino acids: CASSLDSGPQHF.

The chain joins TRBV7-2 to TRBJ2-7, with 12 bases lining up with TRBD2. Germline loops: CDR1 SGHTA, CDR2 FQGNSA. After removal of 3 bases from V and 0 bases from J, the junction contained 9 bases not matched to a gene. CDR3 size: 18 residues. The CDR3 loop reads CASSFASGGGSSSYEQYF. Here the CDR3 DNA reads TGTGCCAGCAGCTTTGCTAGCGGGGGGGGATCCTCCTCCTACGAGCAGTACTTC.

This chain links TRBV30 with TRBJ2-2; D not resolved. V was cut by 4 bases and J by 4 bases, with 10 bases left in between. The CDR3 loop spans 13 amino acids. Looked up from germline, CDR1 is GTSNPN and CDR2 is SVGIG (reference sequence). CDR3 sequence reads: CAWTGSSTGELFF. CDR3 nucleotides: TGTGCCTGGACGGGCAGCTCCACCGGGGAGCTGTTTTTT.

The chain uses TRBV29-1 and TRBJ2-3; 9 bases line up with TRBD1. The V gene end was trimmed by 4 bases and the J gene end by 4 bases; junction bases not matched to a gene: 6. Germline CDR1 and CDR2: SQVTM and ANQGSEA. The CDR3 length is 14 residues. Written as DNA, the CDR3 is TGCAGCGTTGGATACAGGGGGCGTGCAGATACGCAGTATTTT. It encodes CSVGYRGRADTQYF.

The chain joins TRBV7-3 to TRBJ2-3; 8 nucleotides agree with TRBD2. The V gene's germline CDR1 is SGHTA and CDR2 FQGTGA. V was pared by 5 bases and J by 2 bases, with 3 bases of the junction left unmatched. The CDR3 consists of 14 residues. CDR3 sequence reads: CASSLGGATDTQYF. CDR3 DNA: TGTGCCAGCAGCCTCGGGGGGGCCACAGATACGCAGTATTTT.

Only one count was recorded for this clone. The rearrangement joins TRBV9 to TRBJ1-3; D gene unclear. Between the trimmed V and J ends, which lost 3 bases and 8 bases, there was a span of 15 bases. CDR1 and CDR2 (germline): SGDLS, YYNGEE. This CDR3 has 14 amino acids. CDR3 nucleotides: TGTGCCAGCAGCGCTTTGCTGGATTCAGACACCATATATTTT. This sequence encodes CASSALLDSDTIYF.

As DNA, the CDR3 is TGTGCCAGCAGCTTCCGACTAGCGGGGGGCACAGATACGCAGTATTTT. This encodes CASSFRLAGGTDTQYF. The genes are TRBV7-2 and TRBJ2-3, with TRBD2 matching over 12 bases. Germline V gene sequence: CDR1 SGHTA, CDR2 FQGNSA. V was clipped by 3 bases and J by 1 base; unmatched bases: 2. This CDR3 has 16 residues.

This rearrangement joins TRBV18 to TRBJ1-5; D gene uncertain. V lost 4 bases to trimming and J lost 1 base, with 11 bases between them. The CDR3 sequence is 15 residues long. Germline assignment: CDR1 KGHSH and CDR2 LQKENI. CDR3 protein: CASSLNGNSNQPQHF. In DNA, the CDR3 is TGTGCCAGCTCACTTAACGGGAACAGCAATCAGCCCCAGCATTTT.

This chain links TRBV27 with TRBJ1-2, with 10 bases that match TRBD1. CDR1 is MNHEY and CDR2 is SMNVEV in the germline V gene (reference sequence). This CDR3 region has 18 residues. Trimming cost V 0 bases and J 6 bases; bases outside gene matches: 13. The CDR3 spells CASSLSRRDRGFRDGYTF. Written as DNA, the CDR3 is TGTGCCAGCAGTTTATCCCGGAGGGACAGGGGATTTAGGGATGGCTACACCTTC.

This clone appeared a single time. V and J are TRBV18 and TRBJ1-1; TRBD1 might be the D (5 bases). CDR3 length: 14 residues. The germline gives CDR1 KGHSH, CDR2 LQKENI. With 6 bases removed from V and 0 bases from J, the gap between germline ends came to 11 bases. The CDR3 sequence: CASSMGGMNTEAFF. CDR3 DNA sequence: TGTGCCAGCTCCATGGGGGGTATGAACACTGAAGCTTTCTTT.

The rearrangement links TRBV3-1 (or the pseudogene TRBV3-2) to TRBJ2-1; TRBD2 matches 11 bases. The CDR3 has 14 amino acids. Germline V lookup: CDR1 LGHDT, CDR2 YNNKEL (reference sequence). V lost 8 bases to trimming and J lost 3 bases; unmatched junction nucleotides: 3. This CDR3 reads CASELAGDYNEQFF. DNA for the CDR3: TGTGCCAGCGAACTAGCGGGAGACTACAATGAGCAGTTCTTC.

V usage is TRBV9 and J usage is TRBJ2-7; D is unresolved. The CDR3 sequence is 14 residues long. Germline V gives CDR1 SGDLS, CDR2 YYNGEE. V was trimmed by 0 bases and J by 0 bases, leaving 7 bases between them. The CDR3 DNA is TGTGCCAGCAGCGTAGAACAGTCCTCCTACGAGCAGTACTTC. Translated, it gives CASSVEQSSYEQYF.

The gene calls are TRBV13 and TRBJ2-5, with D perhaps TRBD2 (7 bases). The V end lost 2 bases, the J end lost 5 bases, and 21 bases lay between the germline ends. Germline CDR1 is PRHDT and CDR2 is FYEKMQ (reference sequence). This CDR3 region has 17 residues. CDR3 DNA sequence: TGTGCCAGCAGCTTATCGGCTGGAGGGGGGGCCGGGGAGACCCAGTACTTC. Translated: CASSLSAGGGAGETQYF.

This sequence joins TRBV19 and TRBJ1-6; D possibly corresponds to TRBD1 (6 bases). V was clipped by 1 base and J by 6 bases, with 7 bases between them. Germline loops: CDR1 LNHDA, CDR2 SQIVND (reference sequence). The CDR3 extends over 14 amino acids. The CDR3 DNA reads as TGTGCCAGTAGTATAGGGGGGCCTAATTCACCCCTCCACTTT. This translates into CASSIGGPNSPLHF.

The chain uses TRBV28 and TRBJ1-1, with no clear D. The CDR3 totals 13 residues. Trimming took 5 bases from V and 11 from J, leaving 18 bases between them. The germline CDR1 and CDR2 sequences are MDHEN and SYDVKM. CDR3 DNA: TGTGCCAGCAGTACGAGCCGCGAGCGAAAGGCTTTCTTT. Translating gives CASSTSRERKAFF.

This chain connects TRBV7-3 to TRBJ1-1, with 10 nucleotides matching TRBD1. Germline lookup yields CDR1 SGHTA and CDR2 FQGTGA. V was clipped by 6 bases and J by 5 bases; unmatched bases: 6. The CDR3 extends over 14 amino acids. The CDR3 here is CASSSSDRGTEAFF. CDR3 bases: TGTGCCAGCAGTTCCTCGGACAGGGGGACTGAAGCTTTCTTT.

The rearrangement uses TRBV5-1 and TRBJ2-1; possibly TRBD2 for D (6 bases). V was shortened by 0 bases and J by 9 bases, with 13 bases between the two germline ends. There are 14 residues in the CDR3. The germline gives CDR1 SGHRS, CDR2 YFSETQ. The CDR3 sequence: CASSLGQEGGEQFF. The DNA of the CDR3 is TGCGCCAGCAGCTTGGGGCAGGAGGGCGGTGAGCAGTTCTTC. The variable domain in full, with the rest retrieved from reference TRBV5-1 and TRBJ2-1, is KAGVTQTPRYLIKTRGQQVTLSCSPISGHRSVSWYQQTPGQGLQFLFEYFSETQRNKGNFPGRFSGRQFSNSRSEMNVSTLELGDSALYLCASSLGQEGGEQFFGPGTRLTVL.

This sequence joins TRBV29-1 and TRBJ1-2; D is ambiguous. Germline assignment: CDR1 SQVTM and CDR2 ANQGSEA. The CDR3 consists of 11 residues. The CDR3 loop reads CGTSEHYGYTF. Written as DNA, the CDR3 is TGCGGCACCTCCGAACACTATGGCTACACCTTC.